This T cell receptor beta chain was captured by sequencing in a study of lymphopenia after photon versus proton radiotherapy. Sequenced by immunoSEQ multiplex PCR; TCRdb stores in-frame clones only, minus some. Of approximately 91,000 clones listed, over 70% are singletons. The germline V gene has CDR1 KGHSH and CDR2 LQKENI. CDR3 length equals 14 residues. The V gene lost 1 base and the J gene lost 3 bases, with 9 bases spanning the gap. The study, taken as a whole, reports: Only patients who died were analyzed for survival; proton advantage is unproven.

On this clone: Its specificity is not known.

The origin of this receptor is a man between 60 and 75 years old with pancreatic cancer. Material: peripheral blood, obtained from a patient treated with proton-based radiotherapy. The chain is built from TRBV18 and TRBJ1-1; no reliable D call. The CDR3 sequence: CASSPQKFDTEAFF. For the CDR3, the DNA is TGTGCCAGCTCACCACAGAAATTCGACACTGAAGCTTTCTTT. The full variable domain, rest sourced from reference TRBV18 and TRBJ1-1, is NAGVMQNPRHLVRRRGQEARLRCSPMKGHSHVYWYRQLPEEGLKFMVYLQKENIIDESGMPKERFSAEFPKEGPSILRIQQVVRGDSAAYFCASSPQKFDTEAFFGQGTRLTVV.